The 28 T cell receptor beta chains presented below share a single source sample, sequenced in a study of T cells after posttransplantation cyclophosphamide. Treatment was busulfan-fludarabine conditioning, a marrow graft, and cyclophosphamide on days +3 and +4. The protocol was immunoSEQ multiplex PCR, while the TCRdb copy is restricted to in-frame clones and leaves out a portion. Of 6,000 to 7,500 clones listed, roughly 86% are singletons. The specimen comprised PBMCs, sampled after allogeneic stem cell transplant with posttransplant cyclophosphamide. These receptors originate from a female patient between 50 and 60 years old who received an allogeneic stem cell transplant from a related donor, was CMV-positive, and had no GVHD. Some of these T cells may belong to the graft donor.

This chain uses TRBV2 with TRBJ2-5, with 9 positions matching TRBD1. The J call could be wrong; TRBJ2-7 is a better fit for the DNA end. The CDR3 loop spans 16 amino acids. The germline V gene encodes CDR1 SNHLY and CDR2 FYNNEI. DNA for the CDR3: TGTGCCAGCAGGGCGATGACAGGGGGAGAGGACTACGAGCAGTACTTC. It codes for CASRAMTGGEDYEQYF.

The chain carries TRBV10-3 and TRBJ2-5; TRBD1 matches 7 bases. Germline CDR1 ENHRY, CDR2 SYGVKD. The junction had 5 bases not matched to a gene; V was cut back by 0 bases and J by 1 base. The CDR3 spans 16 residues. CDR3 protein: CAISESKAGGQETQYF. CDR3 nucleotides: TGTGCCATCAGTGAGTCGAAGGCAGGGGGCCAAGAGACCCAGTACTTC.

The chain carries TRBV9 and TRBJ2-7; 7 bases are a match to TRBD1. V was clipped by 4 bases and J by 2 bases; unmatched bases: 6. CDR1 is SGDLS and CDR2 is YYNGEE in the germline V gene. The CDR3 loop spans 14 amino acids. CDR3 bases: TGTGCCAGCAGCCCCCGGGACAGCCCCTACGAGCAGTACTTC. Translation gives CASSPRDSPYEQYF.

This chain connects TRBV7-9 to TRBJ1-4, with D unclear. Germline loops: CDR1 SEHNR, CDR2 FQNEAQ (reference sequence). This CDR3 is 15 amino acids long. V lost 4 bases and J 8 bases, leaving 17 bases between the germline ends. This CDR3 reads CASSSTLRDGEKLFF. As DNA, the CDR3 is TGTGCCAGCAGCTCAACTTTGAGGGATGGGGAAAAACTGTTTTTT. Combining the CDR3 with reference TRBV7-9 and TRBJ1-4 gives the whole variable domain DTGVSQNPRHKITKRGQNVTFRCDPISEHNRLYWYRQTLGQGPEFLTYFQNEAQLEKSRLLSDRFSAERPKGSFSTLEIQRTEQGDSAMYLCASSSTLRDGEKLFFGSGTQLSVL.

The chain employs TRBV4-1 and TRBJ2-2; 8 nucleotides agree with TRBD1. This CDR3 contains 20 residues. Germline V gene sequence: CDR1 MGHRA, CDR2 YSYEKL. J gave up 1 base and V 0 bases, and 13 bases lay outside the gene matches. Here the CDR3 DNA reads TGCGCCAGCAGCCAAGATGGCCCTCAGGGGGCCCGAAGGAACACCGGGGAGCTGTTTTTT. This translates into CASSQDGPQGARRNTGELFF.

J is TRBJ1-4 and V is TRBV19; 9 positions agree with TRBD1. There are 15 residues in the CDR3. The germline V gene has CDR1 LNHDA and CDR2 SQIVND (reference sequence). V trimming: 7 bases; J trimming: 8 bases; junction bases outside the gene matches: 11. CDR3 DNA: TGTGCCAGTACCCCACGGGACAGGGAAGGCGAAAAACTGTTTTTT. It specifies CASTPRDREGEKLFF.

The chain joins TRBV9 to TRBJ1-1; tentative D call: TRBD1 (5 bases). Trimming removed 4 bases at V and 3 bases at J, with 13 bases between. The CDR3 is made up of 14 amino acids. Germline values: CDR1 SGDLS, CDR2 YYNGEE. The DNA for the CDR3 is TGTGCCAGCAGCTCAGCAGGGAAAGACACTGAAGCTTTCTTT. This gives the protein CASSSAGKDTEAFF.

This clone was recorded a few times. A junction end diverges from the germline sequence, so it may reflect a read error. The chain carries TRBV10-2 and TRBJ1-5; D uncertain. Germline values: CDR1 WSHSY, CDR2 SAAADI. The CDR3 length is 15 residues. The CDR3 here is CASSDFGLSTQPQHF. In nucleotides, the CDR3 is TGCGCCAGCAGTGACTTTGGACTGAGCACTCAGCCCCAGCATTTT.

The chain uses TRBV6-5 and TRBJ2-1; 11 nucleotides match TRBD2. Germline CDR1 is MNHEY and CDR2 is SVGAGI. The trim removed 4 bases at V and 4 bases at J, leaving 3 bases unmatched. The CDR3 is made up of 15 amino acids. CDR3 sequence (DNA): TGTGCCAGCAGTTTACTAGCGGGGGTTTACAATGAGCAGTTCTTC. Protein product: CASSLLAGVYNEQFF.

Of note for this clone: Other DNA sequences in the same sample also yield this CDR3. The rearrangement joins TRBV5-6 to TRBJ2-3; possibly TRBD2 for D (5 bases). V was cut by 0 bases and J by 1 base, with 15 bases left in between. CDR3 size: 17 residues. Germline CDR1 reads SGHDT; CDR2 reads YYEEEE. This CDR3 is CASSLEAASWGTDTQYF. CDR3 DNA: TGTGCCAGCAGCTTGGAAGCGGCTAGCTGGGGCACAGATACGCAGTATTTT.

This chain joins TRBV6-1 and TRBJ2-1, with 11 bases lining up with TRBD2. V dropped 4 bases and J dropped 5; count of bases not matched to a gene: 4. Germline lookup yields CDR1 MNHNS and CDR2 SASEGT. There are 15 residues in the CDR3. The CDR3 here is CASSGVAGGDNEQFF. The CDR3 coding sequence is TGTGCCAGCAGTGGAGTAGCGGGGGGGGACAATGAGCAGTTCTTC.

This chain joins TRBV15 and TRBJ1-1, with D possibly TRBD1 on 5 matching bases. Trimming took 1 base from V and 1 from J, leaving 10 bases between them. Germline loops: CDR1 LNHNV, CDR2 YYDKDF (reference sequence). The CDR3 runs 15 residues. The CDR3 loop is CATSRGVQGNTEAFF. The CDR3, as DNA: TGTGCCACCAGCAGAGGGGTCCAGGGGAACACTGAAGCTTTCTTT. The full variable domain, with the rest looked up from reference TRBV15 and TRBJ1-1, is DAMVIQNPRYQVTQFGKPVTLSCSQTLNHNVMYWYQQKSSQAPKLLFHYYDKDFNNEADTPDNFQSRRPNTSFCFLDIRSPGLGDTAMYLCATSRGVQGNTEAFFGQGTRLTVV.

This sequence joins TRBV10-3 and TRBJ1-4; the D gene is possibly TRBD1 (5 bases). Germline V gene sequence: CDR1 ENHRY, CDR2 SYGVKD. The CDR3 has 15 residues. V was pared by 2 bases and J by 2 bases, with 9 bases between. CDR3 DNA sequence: TGTGCCATCAGTGAGCTCGGGGGGACTAATGAAAAACTGTTTTTT. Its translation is CAISELGGTNEKLFF.

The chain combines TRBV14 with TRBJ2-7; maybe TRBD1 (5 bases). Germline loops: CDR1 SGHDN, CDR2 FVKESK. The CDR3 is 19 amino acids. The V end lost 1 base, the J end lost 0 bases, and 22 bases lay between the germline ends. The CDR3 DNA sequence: TGTGCCAGCAGCCAAGTGCTTGGGCCAGGGTACCAAACCTCCTACGAGCAGTACTTC. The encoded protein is CASSQVLGPGYQTSYEQYF. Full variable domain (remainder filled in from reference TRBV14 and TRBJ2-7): EAGVTQFPSHSVIEKGQTVTLRCDPISGHDNLYWYRRVMGKEIKFLLHFVKESKQDESGMPNNRFLAERTGGTYSTLKVQPAELEDSGVYFCASSQVLGPGYQTSYEQYFGPGTRLTVT.

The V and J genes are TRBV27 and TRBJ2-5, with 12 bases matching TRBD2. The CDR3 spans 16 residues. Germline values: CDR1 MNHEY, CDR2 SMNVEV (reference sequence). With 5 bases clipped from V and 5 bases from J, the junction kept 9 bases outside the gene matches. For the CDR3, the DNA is TGTGCCAGCAGTCCGCGAGGACTAGCGGGGTGGGAGACCCAGTACTTC. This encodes CASSPRGLAGWETQYF.

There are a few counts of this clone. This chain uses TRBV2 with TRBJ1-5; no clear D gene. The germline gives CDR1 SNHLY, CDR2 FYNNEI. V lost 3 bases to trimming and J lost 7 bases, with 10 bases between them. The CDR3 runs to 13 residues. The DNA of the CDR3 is TGTGCCAGCAGTGATGGAGACGGGCAGCCCCAGCATTTT. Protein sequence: CASSDGDGQPQHF.

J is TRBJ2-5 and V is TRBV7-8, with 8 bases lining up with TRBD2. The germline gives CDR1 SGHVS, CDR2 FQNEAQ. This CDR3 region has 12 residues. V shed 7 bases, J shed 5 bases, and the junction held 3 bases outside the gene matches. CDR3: CASTPGGETQYF. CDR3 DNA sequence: TGTGCCAGCACCCCGGGGGGGGAGACCCAGTACTTC.

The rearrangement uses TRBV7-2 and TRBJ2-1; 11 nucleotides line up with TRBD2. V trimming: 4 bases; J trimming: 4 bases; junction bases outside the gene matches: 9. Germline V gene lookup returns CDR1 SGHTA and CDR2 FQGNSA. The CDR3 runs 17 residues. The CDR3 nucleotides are TGTGCCAGCAGCTCTCCCCTTCTAGCGGGGGGTTACAATGAGCAGTTCTTC. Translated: CASSSPLLAGGYNEQFF.

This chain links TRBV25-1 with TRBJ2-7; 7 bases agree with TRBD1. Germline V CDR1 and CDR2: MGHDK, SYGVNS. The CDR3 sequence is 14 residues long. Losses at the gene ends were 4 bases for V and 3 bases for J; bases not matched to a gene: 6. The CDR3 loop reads CASSAEQGVYEQYF. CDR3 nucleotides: TGTGCCAGCAGTGCAGAGCAGGGGGTCTACGAGCAGTACTTC.

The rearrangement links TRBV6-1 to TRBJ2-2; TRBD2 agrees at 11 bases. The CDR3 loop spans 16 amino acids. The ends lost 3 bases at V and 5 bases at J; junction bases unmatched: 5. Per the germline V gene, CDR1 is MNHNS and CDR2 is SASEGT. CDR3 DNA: TGTGCCAGCAGTGATAGCGGGAGGGCCTGGACCGGGGAGCTGTTTTTT. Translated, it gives CASSDSGRAWTGELFF.

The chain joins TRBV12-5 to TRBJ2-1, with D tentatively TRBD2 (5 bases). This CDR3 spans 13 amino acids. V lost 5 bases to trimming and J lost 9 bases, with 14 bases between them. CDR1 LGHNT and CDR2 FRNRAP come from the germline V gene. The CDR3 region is CASGPLSGGEQFF. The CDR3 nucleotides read TGTGCTAGTGGTCCCCTGAGCGGTGGTGAGCAGTTCTTC. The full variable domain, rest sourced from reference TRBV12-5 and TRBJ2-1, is DARVTQTPRHKVTEMGQEVTMRCQPILGHNTVFWYRQTMMQGLELLAYFRNRAPLDDSGMPKDRFSAEMPDATLATLKIQPSEPRDSAVYFCASGPLSGGEQFFGPGTRLTVL.

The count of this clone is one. The CDR3 bases are TGCGCCAGCAGCTCCTTGGCACCCCGTGAAAATACGCAGTATTTT. Amino acid sequence: CASSSLAPRENTQYF. V and J are TRBV5-1 and TRBJ2-3; D remains ambiguous. Trimming left V 3 bases short and J 7 bases short, with 18 bases between. Germline V gene sequence: CDR1 SGHRS, CDR2 YFSETQ. The CDR3 has 15 residues.

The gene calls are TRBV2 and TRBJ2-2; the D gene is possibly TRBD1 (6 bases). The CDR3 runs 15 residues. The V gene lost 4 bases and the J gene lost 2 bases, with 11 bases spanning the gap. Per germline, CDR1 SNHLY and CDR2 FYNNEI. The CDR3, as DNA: TGTGCCAGCAGTGGCGGCAGGGGAAACACCGGGGAGCTGTTTTTT. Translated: CASSGGRGNTGELFF.

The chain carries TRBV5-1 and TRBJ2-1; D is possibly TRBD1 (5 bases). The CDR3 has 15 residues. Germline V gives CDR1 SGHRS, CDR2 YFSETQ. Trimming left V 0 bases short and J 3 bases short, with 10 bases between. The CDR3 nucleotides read TGCGCCAGCAGCTTGGGGGGCGCGGACTACAATGAGCAGTTCTTC. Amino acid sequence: CASSLGGADYNEQFF.

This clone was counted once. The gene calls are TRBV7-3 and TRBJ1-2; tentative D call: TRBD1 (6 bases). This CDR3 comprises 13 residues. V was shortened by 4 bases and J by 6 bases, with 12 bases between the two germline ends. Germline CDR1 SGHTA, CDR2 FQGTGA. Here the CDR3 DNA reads TGTGCCAGCAGCTCCGGGACATTTGATGGCTACACCTTC. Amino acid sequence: CASSSGTFDGYTF.

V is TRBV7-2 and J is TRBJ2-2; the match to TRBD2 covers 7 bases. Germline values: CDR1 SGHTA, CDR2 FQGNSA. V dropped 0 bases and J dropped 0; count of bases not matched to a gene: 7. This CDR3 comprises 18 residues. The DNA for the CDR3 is TGTGCCAGCAGCTTAGCGGGAGGGAGTGGCGCGAACACCGGGGAGCTGTTTTTT. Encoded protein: CASSLAGGSGANTGELFF.

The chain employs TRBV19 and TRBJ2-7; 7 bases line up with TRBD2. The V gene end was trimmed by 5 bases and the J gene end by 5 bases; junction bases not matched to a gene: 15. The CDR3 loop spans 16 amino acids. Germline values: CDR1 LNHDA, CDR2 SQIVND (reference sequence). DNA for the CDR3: TGTGCCAGTAGTTCACGGGAGGCGGCCACCTACGACGAGCAGTACTTC. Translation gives CASSSREAATYDEQYF.

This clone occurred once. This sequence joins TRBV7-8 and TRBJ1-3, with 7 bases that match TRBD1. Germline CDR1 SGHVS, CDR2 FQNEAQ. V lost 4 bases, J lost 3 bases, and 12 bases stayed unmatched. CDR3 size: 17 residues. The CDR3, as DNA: TGTGCCAGCAGCTCCACCACTTCGACAGGGCTTGGAAACACCATATATTTT. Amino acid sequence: CASSSTTSTGLGNTIYF.